A single sample gave rise to the 23 T cell receptor beta chains below, sequenced in a study of cytomegalovirus exposure and HLA in healthy donors. In the PCR, 60 Vbeta and 13 Jbeta primers were used. Sequencing used immunoSEQ multiplex PCR; TCRdb keeps in-frame clones, though not all of them. The sample yields 250,000 to 350,000 clones, roughly 89% seen once. The sample consisted of PBMCs. The source is a man aged 35 to 55 in good health and CMV-seropositive.

This clone showed up just once. The V gene is TRBV4-3, the J gene TRBJ1-2, with TRBD1 as a possible D gene (6 bases). The V end lost 0 bases, the J end lost 2 bases, and 22 bases lay between the germline ends. The CDR3 totals 19 residues. The germline V gene has CDR1 LGHNA and CDR2 YSLEER. The CDR3 DNA follows: TGCGCCAGCAGCCAAGATCGGAGGGGGGGTGGGAGTTTAAACTATGGCTACACCTTC. Its protein is CASSQDRRGGGSLNYGYTF.

The rearrangement joins TRBV7-9 to TRBJ1-3; D remains unclear. Trimming cost V 5 bases and J 0 bases, with 14 bases left between them. The CDR3 covers 16 residues. The germline gives CDR1 SEHNR, CDR2 FQNEAQ (reference sequence). The CDR3 loop is CASSRPGGSSGNTIYF. For the CDR3, the DNA is TGTGCCAGCAGCCGCCCCGGTGGGAGCTCTGGAAACACCATATATTTT. Using reference TRBV7-9 and TRBJ1-3 for the parts outside the CDR3, the full variable domain is DTGVSQNPRHKITKRGQNVTFRCDPISEHNRLYWYRQTLGQGPEFLTYFQNEAQLEKSRLLSDRFSAERPKGSFSTLEIQRTEQGDSAMYLCASSRPGGSSGNTIYFGEGSWLTVV.

CDR3 coding DNA: TGTGCCAGCAGTTTCACTAGCGGGAGTCAGAGAAACATTCAGTACTTC. Translated: CASSFTSGSQRNIQYF. V usage is TRBV28 and J usage is TRBJ2-4, with 11 bases identical to TRBD2. This CDR3 region has 16 residues. Trimming took 3 bases from V and 6 from J; bases not matched to a gene: 7. CDR1 MDHEN and CDR2 SYDVKM come from the germline V gene.

The chain joins TRBV19 to TRBJ2-7; 12 bases are a match to TRBD2. The CDR3 sequence is 15 residues long. The junction had 6 bases not matched to a gene; V was cut back by 5 bases and J by 4 bases. CDR1 is LNHDA, CDR2 SQIVND, per germline (reference sequence). The CDR3 bases are TGTGCCAGTAGTGCGGGGACTAGCGGGTGGTACGAGCAGTACTTC. Its translation: CASSAGTSGWYEQYF.

J is TRBJ1-3 and V is TRBV11-2, with a weak D call TRBD1 (5 bases). CDR3 length equals 15 residues. V lost 2 bases and J 0 bases, leaving 8 bases between the germline ends. CDR1 is SGHAT, CDR2 FQNNGV, per germline. The CDR3 here is CASSLLGGSGNTIYF. CDR3 in DNA: TGTGCCAGCAGCTTACTCGGGGGCTCTGGAAACACCATATATTTT.

The genes are TRBV27 and TRBJ2-7; 7 nucleotides line up with TRBD2. The length of the CDR3 is 13 residues. The V and J ends lost 10 bases and 0 bases, in that order; junction bases with no gene match: 6. Germline V gene sequence: CDR1 MNHEY, CDR2 SMNVEV (reference sequence). The CDR3 loop reads CATGDYNSYEQYF. CDR3 sequence (DNA): TGTGCCACCGGGGACTATAACTCCTACGAGCAGTACTTC.

This chain joins TRBV9 and TRBJ2-7, with 10 bases matching TRBD2. V gave up 2 bases and J gave up 4 bases; unmatched junction bases: 15. In germline, CDR1 is SGDLS, CDR2 YYNGEE. CDR3 length: 18 residues. The CDR3 protein is CASSVGAGGPRPLYEQYF. Here the CDR3 DNA reads TGTGCCAGCAGCGTTGGAGCGGGAGGGCCAAGACCCCTTTACGAGCAGTACTTC. Supplemented by reference TRBV9 and TRBJ2-7, the full variable domain reads DSGVTQTPKHLITATGQRVTLRCSPRSGDLSVYWYQQSLDQGLQFLIQYYNGEERAKGNILERFSAQQFPDLHSELNLSSLELGDSALYFCASSVGAGGPRPLYEQYFGPGTRLTVT.

This clone appeared a single time. The rearrangement links TRBV27 to TRBJ2-7; 9 bases align to TRBD2. From germline, CDR1 is MNHEY and CDR2 SMNVEV (reference sequence). CDR3 size: 15 residues. Trimming removed 6 bases from V and 3 bases from J; junction bases left unmatched: 9. This CDR3 is CASSFSPSGIYEQYF. The DNA for the CDR3 is TGTGCCAGCAGCTTCTCGCCTAGCGGGATCTACGAGCAGTACTTC.

This clone was seen more than once but under ten times. The chain employs TRBV7-3 and TRBJ1-1; 8 nucleotides line up with TRBD1. There are 13 residues in the CDR3. V gave up 3 bases and J gave up 11 bases; unmatched junction bases: 8. Germline V gene data show CDR1 as SGHTA and CDR2 as FQGTGA. This CDR3 reads CASSFLTGARAFF. Written as DNA, the CDR3 is TGTGCCAGCAGCTTCCTGACAGGGGCCCGGGCTTTCTTT.

The rearrangement links TRBV19 to TRBJ2-2; possible D gene TRBD2, 6 bases. CDR3 length equals 15 residues. V lost 10 bases and J 0 bases, leaving 15 bases between the germline ends. Germline V gene sequence: CDR1 LNHDA, CDR2 SQIVND (reference sequence). The CDR3: CATRDSFANTGELFF. CDR3 DNA: TGTGCCACCCGGGACTCGTTCGCGAACACCGGGGAGCTGTTTTTT.

This clone showed up just once. This CDR3 is CASSLGLAGYNEQFF. The CDR3, as DNA: TGTGCCAGCAGTTTGGGACTAGCCGGCTACAATGAGCAGTTCTTC. The chain couples TRBV6-5 to TRBJ2-1; 9 nucleotides line up with TRBD2. This CDR3 is 15 amino acids long. Germline CDR1 and CDR2: MNHEY and SVGAGI. Trimming cost V 4 bases and J 3 bases; bases outside gene matches: 4.

The rearrangement links TRBV9 to TRBJ1-1; the match to TRBD1 covers 9 bases. Germline V CDR1 and CDR2: SGDLS, YYNGEE. V was pared by 0 bases and J by 3 bases, with 12 bases of the junction left unmatched. CDR3 length: 18 residues. The CDR3 loop reads CASSVALSLRTGDTEAFF. CDR3 bases: TGTGCCAGCAGCGTAGCTCTTTCTCTGAGGACAGGGGACACTGAAGCTTTCTTT.

J is TRBJ2-3 and V is TRBV7-9, with a possible D match to TRBD2 (5 bases). Germline CDR1 reads SEHNR; CDR2 reads FQNEAQ (reference sequence). Trimming stripped 4 bases from V and 0 bases from J, with 8 bases between. The CDR3 length is 14 residues. In DNA form, the CDR3 reads TGTGCCAGCAGCTCTACTAGGAGCACAGATACGCAGTATTTT. As protein: CASSSTRSTDTQYF.

The chain combines TRBV6-1 with TRBJ1-2; possibly TRBD1 for D (5 bases). The germline V gene encodes CDR1 MNHNS and CDR2 SASEGT. V was cut by 5 bases and J by 4 bases, with 14 bases left in between. The CDR3 contains 14 residues. In DNA form, the CDR3 reads TGTGCCAGCAGTCGAGGCAGGGAGGTCTATGGCTACACCTTC. Translated: CASSRGREVYGYTF.

The J gene is TRBJ2-1, the V gene TRBV4-1; D is ambiguous. The germline V and J ends were trimmed by 0 bases and 4 bases, with 10 bases remaining between them. There are 15 residues in the CDR3. Germline V gives CDR1 MGHRA, CDR2 YSYEKL. The CDR3 DNA follows: TGCGCCAGCAGCCAAGATTGGGTAGCTTACAATGAGCAGTTCTTC. Its protein is CASSQDWVAYNEQFF.

Concerning this clone itself: Other DNA sequences of this sample code for an identical CDR3. V gene TRBV28 combines with J gene TRBJ1-5; 8 nucleotides agree with TRBD1. The CDR3 totals 14 residues. Germline CDR1 and CDR2: MDHEN and SYDVKM. The ends lost 3 bases at V and 3 bases at J; junction bases unmatched: 1. This chain's CDR3 is CASSLTGDNQPQHF. The CDR3 DNA sequence: TGTGCCAGCAGTTTGACAGGGGACAATCAGCCCCAGCATTTT.

This chain connects TRBV5-6 to TRBJ2-3, with 7 bases lining up with TRBD1. The CDR3 sequence is 15 residues long. J was trimmed by 3 bases and V by 2 bases; bases with no gene match: 6. The V gene's germline CDR1 is SGHDT and CDR2 YYEEEE. In DNA, the CDR3 is TGTGCCAGCAGCTTTTACAGGGGAAATACAGATACGCAGTATTTT. It is translated as CASSFYRGNTDTQYF.

The chain is built from TRBV5-1 and TRBJ1-1; D is undetermined. Germline V gene data show CDR1 as SGHRS and CDR2 as YFSETQ. With 0 bases removed from V and 0 bases from J, the gap between germline ends came to 9 bases. The CDR3 runs 15 residues. The CDR3 reads CASSLGSNMNTEAFF. In nucleotides, the CDR3 is TGCGCCAGCAGCTTGGGGAGCAACATGAACACTGAAGCTTTCTTT.

This chain links TRBV6-5 with TRBJ2-3, with D possibly TRBD2 on 6 matching bases. V shed 5 bases and J shed 0 bases, with 9 bases lying between them. The CDR3 loop spans 14 amino acids. The germline CDR1 and CDR2 sequences are MNHEY and SVGAGI. The CDR3 spells CASSPGTSTDTQYF. CDR3 sequence (DNA): TGTGCCAGCAGTCCCGGGACTAGCACAGATACGCAGTATTTT.

The genes are TRBV11-2 and TRBJ1-4; TRBD1 matches at 7 bases. J gave up 4 bases and V 3 bases, and 2 bases lay outside the gene matches. The germline V gene has CDR1 SGHAT and CDR2 FQNNGV. This CDR3 contains 14 residues. The CDR3 nucleotides read TGTGCCAGCAGCTTTGCAGGGGGTAATGAAAAACTGTTTTTT. Translating it yields CASSFAGGNEKLFF.

This CDR3 reads CASSPSGTTYEQYF. CDR3 nucleotide sequence: TGTGCCAGCTCCCCTAGCGGGACCACCTACGAGCAGTACTTC. The rearrangement joins TRBV6-5 to TRBJ2-7; 9 bases match TRBD2. The length of the CDR3 is 14 residues. Germline V gene lookup returns CDR1 MNHEY and CDR2 SVGAGI. Trimming removed 8 bases from V and 2 bases from J; junction bases left unmatched: 7.

This chain uses TRBV2 with TRBJ1-1, with D uncertain. The V and J ends lost 3 bases and 1 base respectively, with 6 bases between them. The CDR3 totals 13 residues. Germline CDR1 and CDR2: SNHLY and FYNNEI. CDR3 sequence (DNA): TGTGCCAGCAGTGAGCAGTGGAACACTGAAGCTTTCTTT. This encodes CASSEQWNTEAFF.

J is TRBJ1-1 and V is TRBV4-2; tentatively, D is TRBD1 (6 bases). The CDR3 runs 15 residues. From germline, CDR1 is LGHNA and CDR2 YNFKEQ. Trimming removed 0 bases at V and 4 bases at J, with 12 bases between. The CDR3 region is CASSQDRGVVTEAFF. CDR3 nucleotide sequence: TGTGCCAGCAGCCAAGACAGGGGAGTAGTCACTGAAGCTTTCTTT.